What follows are 3 T cell receptor beta chains derived from one specimen sequenced in a study of blood T cell repertoires in COVID-19 (dated by TCRdb to about 2020). Libraries were built with the immunoSEQ multiplex PCR assay. TCRdb mirrors the immuneACCESS table, restricted to in-frame sequences. Some clones are absent from its copies; in checked studies, under half trace to an unresolved V gene, and the reason for the others is unknown. The sample table lists about 300,000 clones, 85% to 90% of them with a count of one. Of the sample, about 4.2% falls within the top ten clones. Sequenced: PBMCs or T cells enriched from blood (not recorded which). Receptor source: a man between 25 and 39 years old who had recovered from COVID-19.

J is TRBJ2-7 and V is TRBV18, with 8 nucleotides matching TRBD2. The germline CDR1 and CDR2 sequences are KGHSH and LQKENI. The CDR3 has 17 amino acids. The V segment lost 0 bases and the J segment 5 bases; nucleotides outside the gene matches: 12. CDR3 nucleotides: TGTGCCAGCTCACCACCACCCCCAGCGGGGGCCGGTCACGAGCAGTACTTC. Translated, it gives CASSPPPPAGAGHEQYF.

The chain employs TRBV25-1 and TRBJ2-5, with D possibly TRBD1 on 5 matching bases. The CDR3 spans 15 residues. V dropped 4 bases and J dropped 1 base, with 13 bases sitting between them. Germline V gives CDR1 MGHDK, CDR2 SYGVNS. CDR3 bases: TGTGCCAGCAGTGCTACAGGCCTGCTCCAAGAGACCCAGTACTTC. Its protein is CASSATGLLQETQYF.

The J gene is TRBJ2-2, the V gene TRBV30, with 10 nucleotides matching TRBD2. After removal of 0 bases from V and 5 bases from J, the junction contained 0 bases not matched to a gene. From germline, CDR1 is GTSNPN and CDR2 SVGIG (reference sequence). This CDR3 is 14 amino acids long. The CDR3 sequence: CAWSVLAGTGELFF. DNA for the CDR3: TGTGCCTGGAGTGTACTAGCGGGAACCGGGGAGCTGTTTTTT.